The next 24 T cell receptor beta chains were all read from a single sample in a study of T cell responses to AZD1222 COVID-19 vaccine. Assay: immunoSEQ multiplex PCR; the TCRdb copy retains only in-frame clones and omits some. This table holds approximately 60,000 clones, 80% to 90% found once. Here the sequenced sample was peripheral blood, taken on day 0 of AZD1222 vaccination. These receptors were obtained from an adult in good health.

This clone was seen only a few times. The V call is TRBV7-9, the J call TRBJ2-5, with D maybe TRBD1 (6 bases). Trimming took 1 base from V and 6 from J, leaving 12 bases between them. The CDR3 totals 14 residues. Germline assignment: CDR1 SEHNR and CDR2 FQNEAQ (reference sequence). In DNA, the CDR3 is TGTGCCAGCAGCTTAGTGACAGGTGTACAGACCCAGTACTTC. Protein sequence: CASSLVTGVQTQYF.

The chain recombines TRBV27 with TRBJ2-7; D unresolved. The length of the CDR3 is 13 residues. Germline V CDR1 and CDR2: MNHEY, SMNVEV (reference sequence). V was cut by 5 bases and J by 5 bases, with 13 bases left in between. This CDR3 reads CASSLSQSHEQYV. For the CDR3, the DNA is TGTGCCAGCAGTCTCTCACAGTCTCACGAGCAGTACGTC.

This clone has a single count. This chain links TRBV4-3 with TRBJ2-1; 8 positions agree with TRBD2. The V and J ends lost 2 bases and 15 bases, in that order; junction bases with no gene match: 12. Germline CDR1 is LGHNA and CDR2 is YSLEER. This CDR3 contains 14 residues. CDR3 bases: TGCGCCAGCAGCCAATCCTTCCCGGGAGGGCTACGGTTCTTC. This gives the protein CASSQSFPGGLRFF.

This chain uses TRBV5-4 with TRBJ1-3, with D uncertain. Germline V gene sequence: CDR1 SGHNT, CDR2 YYREEE (reference sequence). The CDR3 totals 14 residues. Deletions cut 4 bases from V and 0 bases from J, with 8 bases between. The CDR3 DNA follows: TGTGCCAGCAGCCTTTATAGCTCTGGAAACACCATATATTTT. Translating gives CASSLYSSGNTIYF.

The chain recombines TRBV7-9 with TRBJ1-3; D is ambiguous. Germline V CDR1 and CDR2: SEHNR, FQNEAQ (reference sequence). Trimming took off 5 bases at V and 4 bases at J, with 12 bases between the two ends. The CDR3 length is 14 residues. Written as DNA, the CDR3 is TGTGCCAGCAGCAGAACTTTGCGCGGAAACACCATATATTTT. Translated: CASSRTLRGNTIYF.

V usage is TRBV7-3 and J usage is TRBJ1-2; D perhaps matches TRBD1 (6 bases). The CDR3 is made up of 13 amino acids. In germline, CDR1 is SGHTA, CDR2 FQGTGA. V was clipped by 2 bases and J by 5 bases, with 9 bases between them. The CDR3 protein is CASSLGTGYGYTF. The CDR3 nucleotides are TGTGCCAGCAGCTTAGGAACAGGGTATGGCTACACCTTC.

This clone was seen a handful of times. The chain links TRBV2 to TRBJ1-2; D is possibly TRBD1 (5 bases). Trimming removed 1 base at V and 7 bases at J, with 10 bases between. CDR1 SNHLY and CDR2 FYNNEI come from the germline V gene. This CDR3 has 13 amino acids. The CDR3: CASSEDDRGGYTF. CDR3 nucleotides: TGTGCCAGCAGTGAAGACGATAGGGGTGGCTACACCTTC.

The table lists this clone with a few counts. This chain joins TRBV27 and TRBJ1-1, with unresolved D. The V and J ends lost 5 bases and 3 bases respectively, with 16 bases between them. This CDR3 comprises 15 residues. CDR1 MNHEY and CDR2 SMNVEV come from the germline V gene (reference sequence). This CDR3 reads CASSPLPGWDTEAFF. The CDR3 nucleotides are TGTGCCAGCAGTCCCCTCCCTGGATGGGACACTGAAGCTTTCTTT.

The rearrangement uses TRBV7-9 and TRBJ2-3, with TRBD2 matching over 10 bases. This CDR3 region has 16 residues. Germline trimming cut 2 bases from V and 3 bases from J; bases unmatched to any gene: 5. Germline CDR1 and CDR2: SEHNR and FQNEAQ (reference sequence). In nucleotides, the CDR3 is TGTGCCAGCAGCTTACCCTGGGGACTAGCGACAGATACGCAGTATTTT. Its translation is CASSLPWGLATDTQYF.

V gene TRBV7-2 combines with J gene TRBJ1-5; no firm D call. The CDR3 spans 16 residues. Germline V gene data show CDR1 as SGHTA and CDR2 as FQGNSA. V was clipped by 2 bases and J by 5 bases, with 16 bases between them. CDR3 loop: CASSLFGSASYQPQHF. The CDR3 region has the DNA TGTGCCAGCAGCTTATTCGGGTCCGCCAGCTATCAGCCCCAGCATTTT.

The chain uses TRBV18 and TRBJ1-1; TRBD1 is a possible D gene (5 bases). V gave up 1 base and J gave up 2 bases, with 11 bases separating them. CDR1 and CDR2 from the germline V gene are KGHSH and LQKENI. The CDR3 loop spans 15 amino acids. CDR3 residues: CASSPLGGSNTEAFF. The CDR3 DNA follows: TGTGCCAGCTCACCACTGGGGGGTAGTAACACTGAAGCTTTCTTT.

The rearrangement uses TRBV4-1 and TRBJ1-2, with D uncertain. CDR1 MGHRA and CDR2 YSYEKL come from the germline V gene. The CDR3 totals 16 residues. V lost 1 base, J lost 8 bases, and 20 bases lay in between. CDR3 sequence reads: CASSQVMQSFAEGYTF. DNA for the CDR3: TGCGCCAGCAGCCAAGTTATGCAATCCTTTGCGGAAGGCTACACCTTC.

The chain joins TRBV5-1 to TRBJ2-7; D possibly uses TRBD1 or TRBD2 (5 bases each). Between the trimmed V and J ends, which lost 3 bases and 6 bases, there was a span of 10 bases. The germline V gene encodes CDR1 SGHRS and CDR2 YFSETQ. The CDR3 contains 12 residues. CDR3 bases: TGCGCCAGCAGCTCTCAGGGAGCCGAGCAGTACTTC. It is translated as CASSSQGAEQYF.

The gene calls are TRBV5-1 and TRBJ2-7, with a weak D call TRBD2 (6 bases). This CDR3 has 15 residues. The V gene's germline CDR1 is SGHRS and CDR2 YFSETQ. The ends were cut back, 4 bases at V and 2 bases at J, with 16 bases in the middle. The CDR3 DNA reads TGCGCCAGCAGCCCGTTGGGGGGAGTGACCTACGAGCAGTACTTC. Translation: CASSPLGGVTYEQYF.

This chain uses TRBV28 with TRBJ2-2, with a weak D call TRBD2 (6 bases). V gave up 6 bases and J gave up 2 bases, with 19 bases separating them. The CDR3 contains 17 residues. Germline V gene sequence: CDR1 MDHEN, CDR2 SYDVKM. The chain's CDR3 is CASRSPAGKRNTGELFF. The CDR3 nucleotides read TGTGCCAGCAGGTCCCCTGCGGGGAAAAGAAACACCGGGGAGCTGTTTTTT.

This sequence joins TRBV7-2 and TRBJ1-3, with no clear D. The CDR3 loop spans 14 amino acids. The V end lost 4 bases, the J end lost 0 bases, and 7 bases lay between the germline ends. Per the germline V gene, CDR1 is SGHTA and CDR2 is FQGNSA. CDR3 amino acids: CASSSRASGNTIYF. CDR3 DNA sequence: TGTGCCAGCAGCTCACGGGCCTCTGGAAACACCATATATTTT. The full variable domain, its missing parts supplied by reference TRBV7-2 and TRBJ1-3, is GAGVSQSPSNKVTEKGKDVELRCDPISGHTALYWYRQSLGQGLEFLIYFQGNSAPDKSGLPSDRFSAERTGGSVSTLTIQRTQQEDSAVYLCASSSRASGNTIYFGEGSWLTVV.

CDR3 amino acids: CASSSYSGNTIYF. DNA of the CDR3: TGTGCCAGTAGTAGCTACTCTGGAAACACCATATATTTT. The chain combines TRBV19 with TRBJ1-3, with D uncertain. Germline CDR1 LNHDA, CDR2 SQIVND (reference sequence). Trimming took off 4 bases at V and 0 bases at J, with 4 bases between the two ends. The CDR3 sequence is 13 residues long.

J is TRBJ1-2 and V is TRBV25-1, with TRBD1 matching over 7 bases. This CDR3 has 15 amino acids. Trimming cost V 4 bases and J 6 bases; bases outside gene matches: 11. The germline V gene encodes CDR1 MGHDK and CDR2 SYGVNS. In DNA, the CDR3 is TGTGCCAGCAGTGCTATTGGACAGGATTTGAATGGCTACACCTTC. Encoded protein: CASSAIGQDLNGYTF.

V and J are TRBV28 and TRBJ2-2; D possibly corresponds to TRBD1 (6 bases). V was clipped by 5 bases and J by 0 bases, with 7 bases between them. The CDR3 extends over 14 amino acids. Germline CDR1 reads MDHEN; CDR2 reads SYDVKM. The CDR3 loop reads CASSGTSNTGELFF. In DNA, the CDR3 is TGTGCCAGCAGTGGGACATCGAACACCGGGGAGCTGTTTTTT.

This rearrangement joins TRBV10-2 to TRBJ1-4; 12 nucleotides match TRBD1. The junction had 2 bases not matched to a gene; V was cut back by 4 bases and J by 5 bases. In germline, CDR1 is WSHSY, CDR2 SAAADI. The CDR3 spans 15 residues. Here the CDR3 DNA reads TGCGCCAGCAGTGCCGGGACAGGGGGCAATGAAAAACTGTTTTTT. Protein sequence: CASSAGTGGNEKLFF.

The table lists this clone with a count of one. The chain links TRBV10-3 to TRBJ1-1; D is unresolved. V was trimmed by 6 bases and J by 3 bases, leaving 8 bases between them. The CDR3 loop spans 12 amino acids. Germline V lookup: CDR1 ENHRY, CDR2 SYGVKD. Here the CDR3 reads CAISPRDTEAFF. In nucleotides, the CDR3 is TGTGCCATCAGCCCACGGGACACTGAAGCTTTCTTT.

V is TRBV19 and J is TRBJ2-7; 7 positions agree with TRBD1. This CDR3 contains 13 residues. Germline CDR1 reads LNHDA; CDR2 reads SQIVND (reference sequence). V trimming: 5 bases; J trimming: 6 bases; junction bases outside the gene matches: 7. CDR3 loop: CASSFTTGFEQYF. Written as DNA, the CDR3 is TGTGCCAGTAGTTTCACGACAGGGTTCGAGCAGTACTTC. Full variable domain (missing parts from reference TRBV19 and TRBJ2-7): DGGITQSPKYLFRKEGQNVTLSCEQNLNHDAMYWYRQDPGQGLRLIYYSQIVNDFQKGDIAEGYSVSREKKESFPLTVTSAQKNPTAFYLCASSFTTGFEQYFGPGTRLTVT.

This chain connects TRBV5-4 to TRBJ1-4, with 9 bases matching TRBD1. Germline trimming cut 4 bases from V and 15 bases from J; bases unmatched to any gene: 10. The CDR3 is made up of 13 amino acids. CDR1 is SGHNT and CDR2 is YYREEE in the germline V gene (reference sequence). The CDR3 DNA reads TGTGCCAGCAGCGCTGGGACAGGGCGCACGGTGTTTTTT. Translating it yields CASSAGTGRTVFF. The full variable domain, completed using reference TRBV5-4 and TRBJ1-4, is ETGVTQSPTHLIKTRGQQVTLRCSSQSGHNTVSWYQQALGQGPQFIFQYYREEENGRGNFPPRFSGLQFPNYSSELNVNALELDDSALYLCASSAGTGRTVFFGSGTQLSVL.

The sample holds a few counts of this clone. This sequence joins TRBV7-9 and TRBJ2-2; no definite D call. Germline V CDR1 and CDR2: SEHNR, FQNEAQ (reference sequence). Trimming took off 0 bases at V and 2 bases at J, with 4 bases between the two ends. This CDR3 has 14 residues. The chain's CDR3 is CASSLARNTGELFF. For the CDR3, the DNA is TGTGCCAGCAGCTTAGCGCGTAACACCGGGGAGCTGTTTTTT. Filled out from reference TRBV7-9 and TRBJ2-2, the complete variable domain reads DTGVSQNPRHKITKRGQNVTFRCDPISEHNRLYWYRQTLGQGPEFLTYFQNEAQLEKSRLLSDRFSAERPKGSFSTLEIQRTEQGDSAMYLCASSLARNTGELFFGEGSRLTVL.